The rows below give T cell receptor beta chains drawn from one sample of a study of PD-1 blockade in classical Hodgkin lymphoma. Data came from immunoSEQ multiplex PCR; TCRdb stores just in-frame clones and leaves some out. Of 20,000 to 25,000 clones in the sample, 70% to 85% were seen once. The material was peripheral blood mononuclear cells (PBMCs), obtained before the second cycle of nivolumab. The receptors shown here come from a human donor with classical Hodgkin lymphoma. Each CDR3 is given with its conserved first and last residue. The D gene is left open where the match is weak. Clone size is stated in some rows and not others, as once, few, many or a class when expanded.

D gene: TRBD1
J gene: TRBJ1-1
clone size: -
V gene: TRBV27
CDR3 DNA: TGTGCCAGCAGTCCCAGGGGGCGCGTGAACACTGAAGCTTTCTTT
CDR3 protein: CASSPRGRVNTEAFF

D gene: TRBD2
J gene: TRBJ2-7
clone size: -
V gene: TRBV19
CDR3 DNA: TGTGCCAGTAGTATAGCGGCTAGCGGTGAGTCTGAGCAGTACTTC
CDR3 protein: CASSIAASGESEQYF

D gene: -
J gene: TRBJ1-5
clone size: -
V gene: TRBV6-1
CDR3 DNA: TGTGCCAGCAGTGAAGCCCAGCCCCAGCATTTT
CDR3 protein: CASSEAQPQHF

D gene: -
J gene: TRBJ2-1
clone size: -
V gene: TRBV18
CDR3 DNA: TGTGCCAGCTCTGCAGGGCGGAATGAGCAGTTCTTC
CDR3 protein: CASSAGRNEQFF

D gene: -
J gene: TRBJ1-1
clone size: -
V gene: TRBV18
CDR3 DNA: TGTGCCAGCTCAGCGACGGAGACTGAAGCTTTCTTT
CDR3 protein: CASSATETEAFF

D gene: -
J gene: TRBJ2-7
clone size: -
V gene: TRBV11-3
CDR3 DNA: TGTGCCCTCACGCCGGGGGGCCCTGGGTGCCCCTACGAGCAGTACTTC
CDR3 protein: CALTPGGPGCPYEQYF

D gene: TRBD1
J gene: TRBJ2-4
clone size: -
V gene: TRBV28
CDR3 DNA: TGTGCCAGCAAGTCACAGGGGGGCAAAAACATTCAGTACTTC
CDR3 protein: CASKSQGGKNIQYF

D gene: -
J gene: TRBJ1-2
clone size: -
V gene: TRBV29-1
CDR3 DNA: TGCAGCGTTGAGGGTGTAGACACTAACTATGGCTACACCTTC
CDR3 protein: CSVEGVDTNYGYTF

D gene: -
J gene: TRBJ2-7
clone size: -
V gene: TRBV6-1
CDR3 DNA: TGTGCCAGCAGTGACGAGGGCCCCACCTACGAGCAGTACTTC
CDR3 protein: CASSDEGPTYEQYF

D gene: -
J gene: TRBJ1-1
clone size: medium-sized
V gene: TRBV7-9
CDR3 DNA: TGTGCCAGCAGCCGAAACCAGGGGAACACTGAAGCTTTCTTT
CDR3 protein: CASSRNQGNTEAFF

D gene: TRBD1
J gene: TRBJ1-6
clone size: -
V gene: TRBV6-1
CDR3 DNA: TGTGCCAGCAGTGTTAACAGGGGTGAATCCTATAATTCACCCCTCCACTTT
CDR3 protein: CASSVNRGESYNSPLHF

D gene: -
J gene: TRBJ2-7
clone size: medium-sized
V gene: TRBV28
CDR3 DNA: TGTGCCAGCAAGGGGCAGGCCGCCGAGCAGTACTTC
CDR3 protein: CASKGQAAEQYF

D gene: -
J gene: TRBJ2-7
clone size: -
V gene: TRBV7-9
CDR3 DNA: TGTGCCAGCAGCTCGCGAGGACTGGGGTCCTACGAGCAGTACTTC
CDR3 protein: CASSSRGLGSYEQYF

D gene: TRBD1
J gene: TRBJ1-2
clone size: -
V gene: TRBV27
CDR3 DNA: TGTGCCAGCAGTTTATCGATGGACAGGGTGGACTATGGCTACACCTTC
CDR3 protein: CASSLSMDRVDYGYTF

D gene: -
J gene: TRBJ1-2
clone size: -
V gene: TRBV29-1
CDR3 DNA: TGCAGCGTTGAACTACGTCCCTATGGCTACACCTTC
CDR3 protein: CSVELRPYGYTF

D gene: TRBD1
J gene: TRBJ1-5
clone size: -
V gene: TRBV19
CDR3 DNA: TGTGCCAGTACCGTTCCGGGGACAGGGGATCAGCCCCAGCATTTT
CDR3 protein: CASTVPGTGDQPQHF

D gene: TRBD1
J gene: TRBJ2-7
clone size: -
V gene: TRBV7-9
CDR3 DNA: TGTGCCAGCAGCTCAGGGGGACGGGACTACGAGCAGTACTTC
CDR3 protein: CASSSGGRDYEQYF

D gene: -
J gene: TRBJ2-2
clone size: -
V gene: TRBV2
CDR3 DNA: TGTGCCAGCACTCTACCCACCGGGGAGCTGTTTTTT
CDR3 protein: CASTLPTGELFF

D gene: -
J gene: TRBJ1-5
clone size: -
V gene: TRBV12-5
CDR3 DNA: TGTGCTAGTGGTTTGGCCCGGGGGGCGGATAGCAATCAGCCCCAGCATTTT
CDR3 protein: CASGLARGADSNQPQHF

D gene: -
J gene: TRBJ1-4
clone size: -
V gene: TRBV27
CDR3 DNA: TGTGCCAGCAGTATACAGGGCATCGAACTGTTTTTT
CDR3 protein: CASSIQGIELFF

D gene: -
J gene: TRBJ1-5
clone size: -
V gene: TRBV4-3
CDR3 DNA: TGCGCCAGCAGCCAAGATGGGGCCAAAGGGCAGCCCCAGCATTTT
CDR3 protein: CASSQDGAKGQPQHF

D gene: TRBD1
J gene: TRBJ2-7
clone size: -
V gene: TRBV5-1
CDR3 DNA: TGCGCCAGCAGCTTGGGCGGGACAGGGAATTCGTACGAGCAGTACTTC
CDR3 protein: CASSLGGTGNSYEQYF

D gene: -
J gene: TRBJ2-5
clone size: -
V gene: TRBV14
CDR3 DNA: TGTGCCAGCAGCCAAACAGCTAGAGAGACCCAGTACTTC
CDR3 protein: CASSQTARETQYF

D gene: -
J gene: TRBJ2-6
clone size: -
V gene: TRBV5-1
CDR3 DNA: TGCGCCAGCAGCTTGGGGCCGGTTTCTGGGGCCAACGTCCTGACTTTC
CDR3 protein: CASSLGPVSGANVLTF

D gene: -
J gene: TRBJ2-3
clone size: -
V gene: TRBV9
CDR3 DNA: TGTGCCAGCAGCGTAGGTGGGAAGGGCACATATACGCAGTATTTT
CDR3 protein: CASSVGGKGTYTQYF

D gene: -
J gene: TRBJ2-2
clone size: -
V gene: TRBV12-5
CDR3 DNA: TGTGCTAGTGGTTTGACGGGGTTCGGGGAGCTGTTTTTT
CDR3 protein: CASGLTGFGELFF

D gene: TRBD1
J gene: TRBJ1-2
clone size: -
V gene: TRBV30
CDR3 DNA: TGTGCCTGGAGAAGGGACAGGGGCTATGGCTACACCTTC
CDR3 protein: CAWRRDRGYGYTF

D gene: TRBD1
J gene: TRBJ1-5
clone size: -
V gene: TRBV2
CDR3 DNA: TGTGCCAGCAGAGCAGGGGGTGGCCAGCCCCAGCATTTT
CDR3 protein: CASRAGGGQPQHF

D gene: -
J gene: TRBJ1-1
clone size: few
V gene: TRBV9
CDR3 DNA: TGTGCCAGCAGCGTAGATCTGGGAGCCGGAGAAGCTTTCTTT
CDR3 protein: CASSVDLGAGEAFF

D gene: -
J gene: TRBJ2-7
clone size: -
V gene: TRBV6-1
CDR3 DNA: TGTGCCAGCACCCGTTTTGGGGGAGACGAGCAGTACTTC
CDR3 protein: CASTRFGGDEQYF

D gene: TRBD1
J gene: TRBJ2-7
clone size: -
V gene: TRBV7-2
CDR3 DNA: TGTGCCAGCAGCTTAGCCGGGACAGTCTTATTC
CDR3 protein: CASSLAGTVLF

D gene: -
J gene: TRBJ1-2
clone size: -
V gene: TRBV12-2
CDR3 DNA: TGTGCAAGTCAAAAACAGGGTTTGTATGGCTACACCTTC
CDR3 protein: CASQKQGLYGYTF

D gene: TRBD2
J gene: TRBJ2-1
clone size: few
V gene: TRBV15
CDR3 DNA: TGTGCCACCAGCGCACTTGCGGGAGAAGAGCAGTTCTTC
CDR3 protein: CATSALAGEEQFF

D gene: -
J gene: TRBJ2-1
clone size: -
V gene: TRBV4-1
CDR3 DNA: TGCGCCAGCAGCCAAGAGGGCCAGTATTACAATGAGCAGTTCTTC
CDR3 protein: CASSQEGQYYNEQFF

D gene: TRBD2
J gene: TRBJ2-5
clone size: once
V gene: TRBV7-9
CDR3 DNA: TGTGCCAGCAGCTTAAGGACTAGCGGGAGCCTGGGAGAGACCCAGTACTTC
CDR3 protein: CASSLRTSGSLGETQYF

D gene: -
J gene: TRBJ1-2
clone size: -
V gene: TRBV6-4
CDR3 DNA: TGTGCCAGCAGCGACGATGGGGGCTACACCTTC
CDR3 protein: CASSDDGGYTF

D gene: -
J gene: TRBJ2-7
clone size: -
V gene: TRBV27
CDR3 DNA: TGTGCCAGCAGAGACTCTTCCTACGAGCAGTACTTC
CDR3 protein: CASRDSSYEQYF

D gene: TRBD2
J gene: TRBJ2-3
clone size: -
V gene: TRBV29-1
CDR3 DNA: TGCAGCGTTGAGCTAGCGGTTATAAGCACAGATACGCAGTATTTT
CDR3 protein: CSVELAVISTDTQYF

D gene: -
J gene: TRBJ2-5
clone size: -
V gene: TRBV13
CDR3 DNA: TGTGCCAGCAGCTTAGTAATCGGTGGGGCAGGGGCTAACCAAGAGACCCAGTACTTC
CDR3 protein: CASSLVIGGAGANQETQYF

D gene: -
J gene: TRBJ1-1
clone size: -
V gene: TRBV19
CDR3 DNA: TGTGCCAGTAGTTCTCCTCCGACAGGCTTATTTATTATAGGCACTGAAGCTTTCTTT
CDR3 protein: CASSSPPTGLFIIGTEAFF

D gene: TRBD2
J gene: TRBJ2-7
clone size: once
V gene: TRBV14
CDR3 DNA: TGTGCCAGCAGCCAAGGTGACGCGTGGACTAGCGGGCGCAGGTCGTACGAGCAGTACTTC
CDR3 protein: CASSQGDAWTSGRRSYEQYF

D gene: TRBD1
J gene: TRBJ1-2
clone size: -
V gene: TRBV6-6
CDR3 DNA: TGTGCCAGCAGGGGTGAGACAGGGACCGGCTACACCTTC
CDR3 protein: CASRGETGTGYTF

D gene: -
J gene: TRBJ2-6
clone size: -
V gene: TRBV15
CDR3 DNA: TGTGCCACCAGCAGTACAGGGTCTGGGGCCAACGTCCTGACTTTC
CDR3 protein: CATSSTGSGANVLTF

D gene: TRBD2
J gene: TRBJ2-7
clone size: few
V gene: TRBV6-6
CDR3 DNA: TGTGCCAGCAGTTACTCGCGGGAGAGGTACGAGCAGTACTTC
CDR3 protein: CASSYSRERYEQYF

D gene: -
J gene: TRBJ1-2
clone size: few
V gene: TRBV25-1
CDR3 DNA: TGTGCCAGCAGTACGGACATCTATGGCTACACCTTC
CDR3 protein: CASSTDIYGYTF

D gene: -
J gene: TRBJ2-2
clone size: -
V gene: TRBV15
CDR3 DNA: TGTGCCACCAGCACCCTGGGACATAACACCGGGGAGCTGTTTTTT
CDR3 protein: CATSTLGHNTGELFF

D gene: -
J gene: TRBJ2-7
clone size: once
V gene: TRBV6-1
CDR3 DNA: TGTGCCAGCAGTGAACAGGGGAGGTACGAGCAGTACTTC
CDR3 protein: CASSEQGRYEQYF

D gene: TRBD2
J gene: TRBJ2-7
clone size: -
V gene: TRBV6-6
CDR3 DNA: TGTGCCAGCAGCCTCGGACTAGCGACCTACGAGCAGTACTTC
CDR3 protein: CASSLGLATYEQYF

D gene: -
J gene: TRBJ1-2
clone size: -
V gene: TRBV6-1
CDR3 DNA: TGTGCCAGCAGCTTGGACCGCCTCTATGGCTACACCTTC
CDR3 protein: CASSLDRLYGYTF

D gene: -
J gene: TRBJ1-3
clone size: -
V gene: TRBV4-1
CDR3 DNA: TGCGCCAGCAGCCAAGTCCACCGGGACGACTCTGGAAACACCATATATTTT
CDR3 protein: CASSQVHRDDSGNTIYF

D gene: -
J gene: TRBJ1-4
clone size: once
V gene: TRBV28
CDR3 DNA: TGTGCCAGCAGTCCCCTGATATGGGAAAAACTGTTTTTT
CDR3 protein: CASSPLIWEKLFF

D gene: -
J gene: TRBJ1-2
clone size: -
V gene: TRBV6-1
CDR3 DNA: TGTGCCAGCAAGAAGACAGCTAACTATGGCTACACCTTC
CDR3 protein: CASKKTANYGYTF

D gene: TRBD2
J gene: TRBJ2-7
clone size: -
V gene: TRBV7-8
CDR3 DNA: TGTGCCAGCAGCTTACGGACTAGCAGATCCTACGAGCAGTACTTC
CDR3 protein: CASSLRTSRSYEQYF

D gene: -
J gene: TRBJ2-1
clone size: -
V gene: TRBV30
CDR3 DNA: TGTGCCTGGAGGCCCCCTGGAGACAATGAGCAGTTCTTC
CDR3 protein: CAWRPPGDNEQFF

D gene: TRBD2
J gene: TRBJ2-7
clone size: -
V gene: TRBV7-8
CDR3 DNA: TGTGCCAGCAGCCTCCCAGGACTAGCGGGAAACTACGAGCAGTACTTC
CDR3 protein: CASSLPGLAGNYEQYF